The 25 T cell receptor beta chains reported below all come from one sample, sequenced in a study of cytomegalovirus exposure and HLA in healthy donors (dated by TCRdb to the late 2010s). The library was produced with the immunoSEQ multiplex PCR assay. A mixture of 60 forward primers for TCR Vbeta segments and 13 reverse primers for TCR Jbeta segments was used in the multiplex PCR. As stored in TCRdb, this immuneACCESS dataset retains in-frame rearrangements with V and J assigned. A fraction of the clones does not appear; measured against another copy, unresolved V genes explain less than half of the discrepancy, and the remainder lacks a known reason. The sample table records some 100,000 clones; 60% to 85% of these occur just once. The ten largest clones represent 4.5% to 5% of the sample. The specimen sequenced was PBMCs. Receptor source: a man in his fifties in good health and CMV-seropositive.

Many counts were recorded for this clone. The genes are TRBV6-1 and TRBJ1-1, with D unclear. V was pared by 8 bases and J by 3 bases, with 7 bases between. Germline V gene lookup returns CDR1 MNHNS and CDR2 SASEGT. There are 11 residues in the CDR3. The CDR3 DNA reads TGTGCCAGCCTCGGAGACACTGAAGCTTTCTTT. Amino acid sequence: CASLGDTEAFF.

The chain carries TRBV27 and TRBJ2-1; tentative D call: TRBD1 (6 bases). Looked up from germline, CDR1 is MNHEY and CDR2 is SMNVEV (reference sequence). Trimming removed 6 bases from V and 4 bases from J, with 13 bases in between. This CDR3 spans 14 amino acids. Here the CDR3 DNA reads TGTGCCAGCAGCCCACCCCAGGGGTACAATGAGCAGTTCTTC. Its translation is CASSPPQGYNEQFF.

The chain recombines TRBV6-1 with TRBJ1-1; possible D gene TRBD1, 6 bases. V shed 7 bases and J shed 5 bases, with 20 bases lying between them. Germline V gene data show CDR1 as MNHNS and CDR2 as SASEGT. This CDR3 contains 15 residues. The CDR3 protein is CASNPQVRGGTEAFF. CDR3 DNA sequence: TGTGCCAGCAACCCCCAGGTCAGGGGTGGGACTGAAGCTTTCTTT.

This chain joins TRBV29-1 and TRBJ2-2, with a weak D call TRBD1 (6 bases). The CDR3 is 13 amino acids. V lost 1 base and J 6 bases, leaving 9 bases between the germline ends. CDR1 and CDR2 (germline): SQVTM, ANQGSEA. In DNA, the CDR3 is TGCAGCGTTGAAGGCAGGGGTTCCGGGGAGCTGTTTTTT. Encoded protein: CSVEGRGSGELFF.

This rearrangement joins TRBV6-1 to TRBJ1-2; D perhaps matches TRBD1 (5 bases). Germline assignment: CDR1 MNHNS and CDR2 SASEGT. The CDR3 spans 14 residues. Trimming removed 7 bases at V and 3 bases at J, with 15 bases between. Here the CDR3 reads CASMGGGKHYGYTF. In nucleotides, the CDR3 is TGTGCCAGCATGGGGGGGGGAAAACACTATGGCTACACCTTC.

V and J are TRBV9 and TRBJ2-1, with TRBD2 as a possible D gene (6 bases). Trimming removed 4 bases at V and 12 bases at J, with 20 bases between. The CDR3 is 14 residues long. CDR1 is SGDLS, CDR2 YYNGEE, per germline. In DNA form, the CDR3 reads TGTGCCAGCAGCCAAATTCAAGACGGGGGAGGGCAGTTCTTC. Its translation is CASSQIQDGGGQFF.

The rearrangement links TRBV15 to TRBJ2-7; TRBD2 matches 8 bases. The CDR3 spans 15 residues. V was clipped by 0 bases and J by 5 bases; unmatched bases: 6. Looked up from germline, CDR1 is LNHNV and CDR2 is YYDKDF (reference sequence). This CDR3 is CATSRENSGNHEQYF. DNA for the CDR3: TGTGCCACCAGCAGAGAGAATAGCGGGAACCACGAGCAGTACTTC. Looking up the rest from reference TRBV15 and TRBJ2-7 gives the full variable domain: DAMVIQNPRYQVTQFGKPVTLSCSQTLNHNVMYWYQQKSSQAPKLLFHYYDKDFNNEADTPDNFQSRRPNTSFCFLDIRSPGLGDTAMYLCATSRENSGNHEQYFGPGTRLTVT.

This clone was seen only once. This chain links TRBV7-9 with TRBJ2-7; 7 positions agree with TRBD2. The J segment lost 5 bases and the V segment lost 0 bases, leaving 4 bases of the junction unmatched. Looked up from germline, CDR1 is SEHNR and CDR2 is FQNEAQ (reference sequence). The CDR3 contains 14 residues. The CDR3 region is CASSLARGGDEQYF. The CDR3 coding sequence is TGTGCCAGCAGCTTAGCGAGGGGAGGGGACGAGCAGTACTTC.

The V gene is TRBV5-1, the J gene TRBJ2-3; 11 bases line up with TRBD2. The CDR3 contains 15 residues. Germline CDR1 SGHRS, CDR2 YFSETQ. The V gene end was trimmed by 3 bases and the J gene end by 6 bases; junction bases not matched to a gene: 6. CDR3 bases: TGCGCCAGCAGCTCAACTAGCGGGAGTCGGGATACGCAGTATTTT. Residues: CASSSTSGSRDTQYF.

The rearrangement joins TRBV9 to TRBJ1-4; 9 positions agree with TRBD1. This CDR3 region has 15 residues. Per germline, CDR1 SGDLS and CDR2 YYNGEE. Trimming removed 4 bases from V and 8 bases from J; junction bases left unmatched: 9. The DNA for the CDR3 is TGTGCCAGCAGCTCCCCGACAGGGACAGGGGAAAAACTGTTTTTT. It translates to CASSSPTGTGEKLFF.

V and J are TRBV28 and TRBJ1-3; D might be TRBD1 (6 bases). Germline values: CDR1 MDHEN, CDR2 SYDVKM. The CDR3 is made up of 18 amino acids. Between the trimmed V and J ends, which lost 6 bases and 0 bases, there was a span of 21 bases. The DNA of the CDR3 is TGTGCCAGCAGCTCCGCTCTAGGGGACACCCACTCTGGAAACACCATATATTTT. Translation gives CASSSALGDTHSGNTIYF. Together with reference TRBV28 and TRBJ1-3, the CDR3 gives the full variable domain: DVKVTQSSRYLVKRTGEKVFLECVQDMDHENMFWYRQDPGLGLRLIYFSYDVKMKEKGDIPEGYSVSREKKERFSLILESASTNQTSMYLCASSSALGDTHSGNTIYFGEGSWLTVV.

The V gene is TRBV27, the J gene TRBJ2-3; no reliable D call. V was clipped by 5 bases and J by 11 bases, with 5 bases between them. CDR3 size: 9 residues. Germline CDR1 and CDR2: MNHEY and SMNVEV (reference sequence). CDR3 amino acids: CASSPLQYF. In nucleotides, the CDR3 is TGTGCCAGCAGTCCCCTGCAGTATTTT.

The chain employs TRBV4-3 and TRBJ1-1; D not certain. The CDR3 length is 14 residues. Trimming removed 4 bases from V and 6 bases from J, with 15 bases in between. Germline CDR1 reads LGHNA; CDR2 reads YSLEER. The CDR3 DNA reads TGCGCCAGCAGCCGATATGAGGGTGGGGCTGAAGCTTTCTTT. Residues: CASSRYEGGAEAFF.

As concerns this clone: The junction differs from germline at one of its ends, possibly a read error. Different DNA sequences within this sample yield the same CDR3. This rearrangement joins TRBV30 to TRBJ1-6; 8 bases are shared with TRBD1. Germline V lookup: CDR1 GTSNPN, CDR2 SVGIG (reference sequence). The CDR3 runs to 17 residues. In DNA form, the CDR3 reads TGTGCCTGGAGTGTAGGACAGGGTCGGCCCTATAATTCCCCCCTCCACTTT. This encodes CAWSVGQGRPYNSPLHF. The complete variable domain, with remaining parts taken from reference TRBV30 and TRBJ1-6, reads SQTIHQWPATLVQPVGSPLSLECTVEGTSNPNLYWYRQAAGRGLQLLFYSVGIGQISSEVPQNLSASRPQDRQFILSSKKLLLSDSGFYLCAWSVGQGRPYNSPLHFGNGTRLTVT.

The CDR3 DNA reads as TGTGCCAGCACCCCCGGGACTAGCGGACCCGGGGAGCTGTTTTTT. Residues: CASTPGTSGPGELFF. The chain has TRBV6-1 and TRBJ2-2; TRBD2 matches 11 bases. The V gene end was trimmed by 7 bases and the J gene end by 6 bases; junction bases not matched to a gene: 7. The CDR3 is 15 amino acids. From germline, CDR1 is MNHNS and CDR2 SASEGT.

This chain connects TRBV2 to TRBJ2-1; a possible D gene is TRBD2 (6 bases). Deletions cut 6 bases from V and 9 bases from J, with 15 bases between. CDR1 is SNHLY and CDR2 is FYNNEI in the germline V gene. CDR3 size: 13 residues. The CDR3 is CASRGEVHSEQFF. The CDR3 bases are TGTGCCAGCAGAGGGGAGGTTCACTCTGAGCAGTTCTTC.

The DNA for the CDR3 is TGTGCCAGCAGCTCCAGCCGGGACTCGCACTACGAGCAGTACTTC. Protein: CASSSSRDSHYEQYF. This chain joins TRBV11-2 and TRBJ2-7; the D gene is possibly TRBD2 (6 bases). The CDR3 has 15 amino acids. CDR1 is SGHAT, CDR2 FQNNGV, per germline. Trimming cost V 4 bases and J 3 bases, with 16 bases left between them.

The V and J genes are TRBV7-9 and TRBJ1-4, with 9 bases fitting TRBD1. Germline values: CDR1 SEHNR, CDR2 FQNEAQ (reference sequence). After removal of 3 bases from V and 7 bases from J, the junction contained 3 bases not matched to a gene. CDR3 size: 14 residues. The DNA of the CDR3 is TGTGCCAGCAGCTTGACAGGGGGGAGTGAAAAACTGTTTTTT. It encodes CASSLTGGSEKLFF.

The chain recombines TRBV2 with TRBJ1-2, with D possibly being TRBD1 (6 bases). Germline V gives CDR1 SNHLY, CDR2 FYNNEI. V lost 1 base and J lost 5, with 17 bases in between. CDR3 length equals 16 residues. CDR3 nucleotides: TGTGCCAGCAGTGAAGAAGGAGGCAGGGGACTATATGGCTACACCTTC. This translates into CASSEEGGRGLYGYTF.

This sequence joins TRBV5-1 and TRBJ2-3; 11 bases map to TRBD2. The V gene's germline CDR1 is SGHRS and CDR2 YFSETQ. The CDR3 runs 16 residues. V gave up 0 bases and J gave up 0 bases; unmatched junction bases: 0. The CDR3 DNA follows: TGCGCCAGCAGCTTGGGGACTAGCGGGAGCACAGATACGCAGTATTTT. Translating it yields CASSLGTSGSTDTQYF. Full variable domain (rest looked up from reference TRBV5-1 and TRBJ2-3): KAGVTQTPRYLIKTRGQQVTLSCSPISGHRSVSWYQQTPGQGLQFLFEYFSETQRNKGNFPGRFSGRQFSNSRSEMNVSTLELGDSALYLCASSLGTSGSTDTQYFGPGTRLTVL.

The genes are TRBV28 and TRBJ2-7; a weak D match, TRBD2 (5 bases). The CDR3 is 16 amino acids. Trimming took 5 bases from V and 2 from J, leaving 19 bases between them. Germline assignment: CDR1 MDHEN and CDR2 SYDVKM. The CDR3 loop reads CASSPPRGDITYEQYF. Here the CDR3 DNA reads TGTGCCAGCAGTCCACCACGGGGTGACATCACCTACGAGCAGTACTTC.

This clone showed up just a few times. In DNA, the CDR3 is TGTGCCAGCGCGGACGGACACAATCAGCCCCAGCATTTT. Its protein product is CASADGHNQPQHF. The chain links TRBV7-7 to TRBJ1-5, with D perhaps TRBD1 (5 bases). The V and J ends lost 8 bases and 3 bases respectively, with 11 bases between them. The CDR3 loop spans 13 amino acids. Germline V CDR1 and CDR2: SSHAT, FNYEAQ (reference sequence).

This sequence joins TRBV5-1 and TRBJ1-6, with 9 bases aligning to TRBD1. Trimming at V came to 4 bases and at J to 8 bases, leaving 7 bases not matched to a gene. This CDR3 is 15 amino acids long. The V gene's germline CDR1 is SGHRS and CDR2 YFSETQ. The CDR3 sequence is CASSHGTGFDSPLHF. In nucleotides, the CDR3 is TGCGCCAGCAGCCATGGGACAGGGTTCGATTCACCCCTCCACTTT.

V gene TRBV6-5 combines with J gene TRBJ1-2, with a possible D match to TRBD1 (5 bases). Trimming stripped 6 bases from V and 1 base from J, with 9 bases between. The CDR3 spans 13 residues. Germline V CDR1 and CDR2: MNHEY, SVGAGI. The CDR3 reads CASRRDFNYGYTF. In DNA form, the CDR3 reads TGTGCCAGCAGACGGGACTTTAACTATGGCTACACCTTC.

The chain couples TRBV5-1 to TRBJ1-6; 8 bases align to TRBD1. CDR1 is SGHRS, CDR2 YFSETQ, per germline. V lost 4 bases to trimming and J lost 10 bases; unmatched junction nucleotides: 13. The CDR3 length is 16 residues. CDR3 residues: CASSPDRDGSGSPLHF. The CDR3 coding sequence is TGCGCCAGCAGCCCGGACAGGGACGGATCGGGGTCACCCCTCCACTTT.